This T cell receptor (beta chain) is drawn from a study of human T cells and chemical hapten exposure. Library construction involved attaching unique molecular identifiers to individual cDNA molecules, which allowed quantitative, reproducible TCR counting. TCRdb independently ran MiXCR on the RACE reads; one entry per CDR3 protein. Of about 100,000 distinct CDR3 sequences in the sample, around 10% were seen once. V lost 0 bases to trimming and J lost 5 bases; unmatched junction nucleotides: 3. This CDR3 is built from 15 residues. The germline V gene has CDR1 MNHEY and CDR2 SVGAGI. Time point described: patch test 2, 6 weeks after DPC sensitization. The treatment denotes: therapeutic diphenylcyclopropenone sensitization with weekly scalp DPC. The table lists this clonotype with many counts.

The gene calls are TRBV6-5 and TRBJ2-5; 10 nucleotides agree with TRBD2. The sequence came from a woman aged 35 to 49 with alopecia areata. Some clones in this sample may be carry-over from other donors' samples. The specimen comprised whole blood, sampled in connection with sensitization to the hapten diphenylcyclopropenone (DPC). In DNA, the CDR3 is TGTGCCAGCAGTTACTCGGGTAGCGGGGGGGAGACCCAGTACTTC. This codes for CASSYSGSGGETQYF.